The sequence of this TCR beta chain was determined in a study of blood T cell repertoires in COVID-19. The overall study: PBMCs, B-cell-depleted T cells, or T cells provided the cDNA or gDNA that made up the material.

Per the authors' pipeline: Amplification of reference gene primers was used by the study to estimate nucleated cell counts. Libraries were prepared by immunoSEQ multiplex PCR; TCRdb keeps only in-frame clonotypes and omits some of them. V and J calls and clone size are given by that table; D and trimming were obtained from the DNA. The sample includes fewer than 250,000 clones, about 90% of them seen just once. CDR1 is LGHDT and CDR2 is YNNKEL in the germline V gene (reference sequence). Trimming pared 1 base from V and 5 bases from J, leaving 9 bases between. The CDR3 extends over 14 amino acids. This rearrangement joins TRBV3-1 (or the pseudogene TRBV3-2) to TRBJ1-5; D uncertain. Sequenced material: peripheral blood. The clonotype originates from a woman in her 70s with acute or convalescent COVID-19. The CDR3 here is CASSQGPLHQPQHF. Written as DNA, the CDR3 is TGTGCCAGCAGCCAAGGGCCGCTCCATCAGCCCCAGCATTTT.